This T cell receptor beta chain stems from a study of blood T cell repertoires in COVID-19. V gave up 7 bases and J gave up 7 bases, with 13 bases separating them. Germline CDR1 reads LGHDT; CDR2 reads YNNKEL (reference sequence). This CDR3 comprises 13 residues. Participants' own reports of clinical history determined their cohort assignment. Per the original methods: How many nucleated cells were present was estimated from reference gene primer amplification. Measured with immunoSEQ multiplex PCR; TCRdb has only the in-frame clones, and not every one. The V and J calls and clone size come from that table; D and trimming were worked out from the DNA. This table holds 250,000 or so clones, over 80% found once.

The chain has TRBV3-1 (or the pseudogene TRBV3-2) and TRBJ1-4; D might be TRBD1 (6 bases). This sequence originates from a man aged 50 to 60 who had been exposed to COVID-19. Material for sequencing was PBMCs or T cells enriched from blood (not recorded which). This CDR3 is CASTQGGGEKLFF. The CDR3 nucleotides are TGTGCCAGCACACAGGGCGGGGGTGAAAAACTGTTTTTT.